This T cell receptor (beta chain) was obtained from a study of neurological immune-mediated disorders. In the study overall: The study included some 34 multiple sclerosis patients, around 30 relapsing-remitting and 3 secondary progressive. Study-wide findings and caveats: Multiple sclerosis was found to have the least TCR clonal expansion, below healthy controls, and HTLV-1-associated myelopathy the most. The multiple sclerosis repertoire cluster was not associated with any clinical or MRI feature.

Ten or more counts support this clonotype. Its antigen is not identified. The CDR3 length is 17 residues. CDR1 MNHEY and CDR2 SVGAGI come from the germline V gene. The V end lost 7 bases, the J end lost 5 bases, and 24 bases lay between the germline ends. 5'RACE with 10-nucleotide random UMIs generated the cDNA. TCRdb re-called the 5' RACE reads with MiXCR, one entry per CDR3 protein. The data show roughly 65,000 distinct CDR3 sequences, with about 4% seen just once and around 2.6% held by the top ten. The sequenced sample consisted of PBMCs. The V call is TRBV6-5, the J call TRBJ2-4; D tentatively fits TRBD1 or TRBD2 (7 bases each). This TCR derives from a man in his fifties with multiple sclerosis. CDR3 sequence reads: CASTPAAGGAGENIQYF. Written as DNA, the CDR3 is TGTGCCAGCACCCCAGCGGCAGGGGGTGCGGGGGAAAACATTCAGTACTTC.